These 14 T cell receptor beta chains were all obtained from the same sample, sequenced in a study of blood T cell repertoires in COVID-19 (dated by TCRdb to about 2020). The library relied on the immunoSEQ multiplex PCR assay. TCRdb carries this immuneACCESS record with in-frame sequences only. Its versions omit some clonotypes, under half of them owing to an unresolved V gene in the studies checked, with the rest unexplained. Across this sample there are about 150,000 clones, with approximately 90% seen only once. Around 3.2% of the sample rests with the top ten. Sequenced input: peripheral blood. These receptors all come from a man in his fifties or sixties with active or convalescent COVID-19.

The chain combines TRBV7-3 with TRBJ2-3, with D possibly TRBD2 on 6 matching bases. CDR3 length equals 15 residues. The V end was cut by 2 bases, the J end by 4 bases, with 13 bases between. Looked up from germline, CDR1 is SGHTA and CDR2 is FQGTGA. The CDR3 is CASSLGAGSADTQYF. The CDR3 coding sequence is TGTGCCAGCAGCTTAGGGGCGGGATCGGCAGATACGCAGTATTTT.

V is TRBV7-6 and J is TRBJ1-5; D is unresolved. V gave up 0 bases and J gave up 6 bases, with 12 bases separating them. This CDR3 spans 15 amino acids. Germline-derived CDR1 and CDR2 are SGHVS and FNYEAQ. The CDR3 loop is CASSLAGEGSQPQHF. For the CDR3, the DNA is TGTGCCAGCAGCTTAGCGGGAGAGGGTAGTCAGCCCCAGCATTTT.

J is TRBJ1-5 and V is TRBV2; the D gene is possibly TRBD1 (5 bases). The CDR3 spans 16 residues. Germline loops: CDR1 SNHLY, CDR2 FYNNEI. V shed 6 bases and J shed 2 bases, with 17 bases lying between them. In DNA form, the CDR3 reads TGTGCCAGCAGAGGCCGGGGCGGGGCCGGCAATCAGCCCCAGCATTTT. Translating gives CASRGRGGAGNQPQHF.

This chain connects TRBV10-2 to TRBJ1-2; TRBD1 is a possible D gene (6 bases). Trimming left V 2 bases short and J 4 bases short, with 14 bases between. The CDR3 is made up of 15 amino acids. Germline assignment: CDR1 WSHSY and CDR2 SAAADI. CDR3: CASSETTGLGYGYTF. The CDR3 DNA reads TGCGCCAGCAGTGAGACGACAGGCCTCGGCTATGGCTACACCTTC.

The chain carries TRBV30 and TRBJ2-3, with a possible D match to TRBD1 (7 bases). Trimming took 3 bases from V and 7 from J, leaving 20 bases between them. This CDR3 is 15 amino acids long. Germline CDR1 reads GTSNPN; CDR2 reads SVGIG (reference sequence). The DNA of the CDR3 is TGTGCCTGGAGGGGGGGACAGAGTGCTAGGAATACGCAGTATTTT. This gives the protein CAWRGGQSARNTQYF.

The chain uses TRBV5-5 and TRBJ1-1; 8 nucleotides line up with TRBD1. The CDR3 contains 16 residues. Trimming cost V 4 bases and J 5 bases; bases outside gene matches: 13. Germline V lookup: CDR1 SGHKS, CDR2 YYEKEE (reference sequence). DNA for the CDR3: TGTGCCAGCAGCGCCCAGCCACAGGGGGGTAGGACTGAAGCTTTCTTT. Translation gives CASSAQPQGGRTEAFF. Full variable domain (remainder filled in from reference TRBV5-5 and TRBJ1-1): DAGVTQSPTHLIKTRGQQVTLRCSPISGHKSVSWYQQVLGQGPQFIFQYYEKEERGRGNFPDRFSARQFPNYSSELNVNALLLGDSALYLCASSAQPQGGRTEAFFGQGTRLTVV.

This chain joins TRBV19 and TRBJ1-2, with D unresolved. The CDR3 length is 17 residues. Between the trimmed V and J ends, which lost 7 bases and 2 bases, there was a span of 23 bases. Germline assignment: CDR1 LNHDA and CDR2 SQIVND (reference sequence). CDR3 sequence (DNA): TGTGCCAGTAAGGACTTGCTCCGGGAGGAGAGAAACTATGGCTACACCTTC. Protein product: CASKDLLREERNYGYTF. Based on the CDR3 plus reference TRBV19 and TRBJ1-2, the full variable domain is DGGITQSPKYLFRKEGQNVTLSCEQNLNHDAMYWYRQDPGQGLRLIYYSQIVNDFQKGDIAEGYSVSREKKESFPLTVTSAQKNPTAFYLCASKDLLREERNYGYTFGSGTRLTVV.

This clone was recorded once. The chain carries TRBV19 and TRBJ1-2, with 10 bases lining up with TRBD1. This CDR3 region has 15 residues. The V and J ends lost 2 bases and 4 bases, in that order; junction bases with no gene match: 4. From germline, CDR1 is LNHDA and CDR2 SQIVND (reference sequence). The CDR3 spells CASSITGTGAYGYTF. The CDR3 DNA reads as TGTGCCAGTAGTATAACCGGGACAGGGGCCTATGGCTACACCTTC.

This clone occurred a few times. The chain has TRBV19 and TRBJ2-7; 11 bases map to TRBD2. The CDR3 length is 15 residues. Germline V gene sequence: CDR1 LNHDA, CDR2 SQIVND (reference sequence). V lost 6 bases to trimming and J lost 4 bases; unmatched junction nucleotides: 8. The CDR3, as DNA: TGTGCCAGTAGGACTAGCGGGACTCAATATTACGAGCAGTACTTC. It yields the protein CASRTSGTQYYEQYF.

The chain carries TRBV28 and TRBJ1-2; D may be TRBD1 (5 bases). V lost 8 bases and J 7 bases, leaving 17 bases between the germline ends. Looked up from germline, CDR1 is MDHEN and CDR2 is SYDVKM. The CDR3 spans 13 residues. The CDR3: CASLDRWEGGYTF. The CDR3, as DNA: TGTGCCAGCCTAGACAGATGGGAGGGTGGCTACACCTTC.

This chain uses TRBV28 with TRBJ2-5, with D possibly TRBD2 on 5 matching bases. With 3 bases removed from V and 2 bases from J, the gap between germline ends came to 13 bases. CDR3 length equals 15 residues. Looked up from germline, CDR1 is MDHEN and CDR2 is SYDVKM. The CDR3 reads CASSFVRGGQETQYF. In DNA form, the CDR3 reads TGTGCCAGCAGTTTTGTACGGGGTGGGCAAGAGACCCAGTACTTC. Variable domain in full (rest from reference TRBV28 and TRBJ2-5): DVKVTQSSRYLVKRTGEKVFLECVQDMDHENMFWYRQDPGLGLRLIYFSYDVKMKEKGDIPEGYSVSREKKERFSLILESASTNQTSMYLCASSFVRGGQETQYFGPGTRLLVL.

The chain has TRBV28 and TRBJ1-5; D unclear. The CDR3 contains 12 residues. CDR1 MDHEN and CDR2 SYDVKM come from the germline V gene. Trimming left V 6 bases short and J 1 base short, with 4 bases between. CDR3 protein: CASSISNQPQHF. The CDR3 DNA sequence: TGTGCCAGCAGCATCAGCAATCAGCCCCAGCATTTT.

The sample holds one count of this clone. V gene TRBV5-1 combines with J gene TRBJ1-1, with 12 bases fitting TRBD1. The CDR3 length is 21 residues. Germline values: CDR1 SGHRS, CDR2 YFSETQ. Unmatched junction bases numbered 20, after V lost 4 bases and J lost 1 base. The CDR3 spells CASSQTLAPGQGAWENTEAFF. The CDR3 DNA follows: TGCGCCAGCAGCCAAACCCTAGCACCGGGACAGGGGGCGTGGGAGAACACTGAAGCTTTCTTT.

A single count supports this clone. Written as DNA, the CDR3 is TGTGCCAGCAGCAATGCGGGGAAAAGGGGAGACACTGAAGCTTTCTTT. Translation gives CASSNAGKRGDTEAFF. J is TRBJ1-1 and V is TRBV21-1. TRBV21-1 is shown as a pseudogene. The CDR3 runs 16 residues.